Reported below is one T cell receptor beta chain. Its binding antigen is unknown. No per-base quality is available; no much larger clone lies one base away. Genomic DNA was isolated from the sorted cells so that the TCRbeta CDR3 region could be sequenced. TCRbeta CDR3 regions were sequenced using the immunoSEQ Assay. TCRdb re-hosts the immuneACCESS table, in-frame sequences only. Its copies lack some clones; in the studies checked, an unresolved V gene accounts for under half of them, and the cause for the rest is not known. This sample gives around 54,000 clones in total; about 91% of them show up just once. Around 8.7% of the sample rests with the top ten. These data come from a study of OX40 agonist ivuxolimab in advanced cancers. Turning to the overall study: The costimulatory receptor OX40 (CD134) was targeted by ivuxolimab, a fully human IgG2 agonistic monoclonal antibody. The monotherapy dose-escalation portion (N of about 57 patients) of the phase I ivuxolimab trial is reported in the paper. Prior anti-PD-1, anti-PD-L1 or anti-CTLA-4 therapy was permitted, and checkpoint inhibitors had been received by about two fifths of dose-escalation patients. Intravenous ivuxolimab was administered to patients every 2 weeks at six dose levels: 0.01, 0.1, 0.3, 1.5, 3 and 10 mg/kg. Three dose-escalation patients achieved partial responses, one with hepatocellular carcinoma and two with cutaneous melanoma. Of the roughly 50 dose-escalation patients, hepatocellular carcinoma was present in about 20, melanoma in roughly 15, renal cell carcinoma in 9 and head and neck cancer in 9. The purpose of peripheral TCRbeta sequencing was to test whether ivuxolimab changed TCR sequence diversity and led to clonal T-cell expansion. In the dose-escalation cohort, roughly 80% of patients were male, and the mean age was approximately 64 years, with a range of roughly 23 to 85.

The trial excluded patients who had a history of autoimmune disease or who were on systemic immunosuppression. Peripheral blood for TCR sequencing was collected from all dose cohorts at baseline, on cycle 4 day 1, and on cycle 7 day 1. The samples were taken from a phase I, first-in-human, multicenter, open-label dose-escalation trial of ivuxolimab. Adults with locally advanced or metastatic melanoma, renal cell carcinoma, hepatocellular carcinoma or head and neck squamous cell carcinoma were enrolled in the trial. Before TCR sequencing, CD4+ T cells and CD8+ T cells from peripheral blood were sorted into separate populations. The germline V gene encodes CDR1 SGHAT and CDR2 FQNNGV. The CDR3 has 17 amino acids, counting the end cysteine and phenylalanine. The kept DNA is CDR3 alone, 51 bases in frame from the first base. Relative to germline, V is missing 4 bases and J is missing 2 bases, with 11 bases of the junction outside any gene match.

Overall study results and their limits: Clonal expansion of both CD4+ and CD8+ blood T cells was observed from baseline to week 6 at doses 0.1 to 3.0 mg/kg. Which antigens the clonally expanded peripheral T cells were specific for was not determined. After ivuxolimab, expanded clones were on average more numerous among CD8+ T cells than among CD4+ T cells. Low levels of normalized T-cell clonal expansion were also shown by some nonresponding patients. Partial responders in the 0.1-3.0 mg/kg groups had among the lowest normalized peripheral clonal expansion, especially among CD8+ T cells.

The receptor chain draws on TRBV11-2 and TRBJ2-3; TRBD1 lines up with 8 middle nucleotides. The TCR was taken from an adult with an advanced solid tumor such as melanoma, head and neck, liver or kidney cancer. Sequences were derived from CD4+ or CD8+ T cells sorted from blood, sampled in a trial of the OX40 agonist ivuxolimab. The base sequence is TGTGCCAGCAGCTCAGCGGCCTGGGACAGGCTCACAGATACGCAGTATTTT. Translation gives CASSSAAWDRLTDTQYF.